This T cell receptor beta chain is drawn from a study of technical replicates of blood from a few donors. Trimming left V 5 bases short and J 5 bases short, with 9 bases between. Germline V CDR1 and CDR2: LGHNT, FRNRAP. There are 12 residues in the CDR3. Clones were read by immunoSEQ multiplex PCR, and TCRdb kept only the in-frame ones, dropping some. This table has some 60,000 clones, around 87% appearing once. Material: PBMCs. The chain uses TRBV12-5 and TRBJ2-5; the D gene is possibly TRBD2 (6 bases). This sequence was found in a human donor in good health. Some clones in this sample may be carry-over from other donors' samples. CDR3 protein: CASGPGRETQYF. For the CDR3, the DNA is TGTGCTAGTGGTCCAGGGAGGGAGACCCAGTACTTC. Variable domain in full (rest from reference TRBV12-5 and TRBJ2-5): DARVTQTPRHKVTEMGQEVTMRCQPILGHNTVFWYRQTMMQGLELLAYFRNRAPLDDSGMPKDRFSAEMPDATLATLKIQPSEPRDSAVYFCASGPGRETQYFGPGTRLLVL.